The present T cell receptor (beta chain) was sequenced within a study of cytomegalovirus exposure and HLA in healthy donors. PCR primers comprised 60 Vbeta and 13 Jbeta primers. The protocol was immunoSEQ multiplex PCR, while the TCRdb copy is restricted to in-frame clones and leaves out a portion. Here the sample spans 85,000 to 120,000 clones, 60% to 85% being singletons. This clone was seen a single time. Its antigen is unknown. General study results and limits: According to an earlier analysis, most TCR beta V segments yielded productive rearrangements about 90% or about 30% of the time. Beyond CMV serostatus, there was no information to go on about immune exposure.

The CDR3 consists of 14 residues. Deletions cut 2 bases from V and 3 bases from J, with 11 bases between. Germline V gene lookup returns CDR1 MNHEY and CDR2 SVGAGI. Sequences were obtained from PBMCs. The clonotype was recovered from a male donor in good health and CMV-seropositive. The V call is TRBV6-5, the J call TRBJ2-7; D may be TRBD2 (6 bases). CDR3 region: CASSYAGGFYEQYF. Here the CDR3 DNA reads TGTGCCAGCAGTTACGCCGGAGGGTTCTACGAGCAGTACTTC.